The 13 T cell receptor beta chains in this list originate from one sample, sequenced in a study of blood T cells in healthy people across ages. A second roughly 6 to 12 cycle PCR used barcoded and J-beta primers. TCRdb reprocessed the 5' RACE reads via MiXCR and lists one record per CDR3 protein. The table includes approximately 1.5 million distinct CDR3 sequences, 34% detected once. The specimen was blood. Receptors were obtained from a woman in her twenties or thirties in good health.

This clonotype has only a few counts. This sequence joins TRBV13 and TRBJ2-5; 10 bases fit TRBD2. The J segment lost 4 bases and the V segment lost 3 bases, leaving 5 bases of the junction unmatched. The CDR3 runs to 15 residues. The germline gives CDR1 PRHDT, CDR2 FYEKMQ (reference sequence). CDR3 coding DNA: TGTGCCAGCAGCTTTGAAGCGGGAGGGGCAGAGACCCAGTACTTC. Translated: CASSFEAGGAETQYF.

This rearrangement joins TRBV7-2 to TRBJ2-2, with D unclear. The CDR3 runs to 16 residues. In germline, CDR1 is SGHTA, CDR2 FQGNSA. The V gene lost 5 bases and the J gene lost 0 bases, with 13 bases spanning the gap. CDR3 region: CASSRNSNSNTGELFF. DNA of the CDR3: TGTGCCAGCAGCCGAAACAGCAATTCGAACACCGGGGAGCTGTTTTTT.

The chain uses TRBV28 and TRBJ1-2, with D maybe TRBD1 (5 bases). In germline, CDR1 is MDHEN, CDR2 SYDVKM. V lost 5 bases and J lost 7, with 14 bases in between. The CDR3 spans 13 residues. CDR3 in amino acids: CASSVGTELGYTF. In DNA, the CDR3 is TGTGCCAGCAGTGTGGGGACTGAGCTTGGCTACACCTTC.

The V call is TRBV20-1, the J call TRBJ2-1; D may be TRBD2 (5 bases). CDR1 DFQATT and CDR2 SNEGSKA come from the germline V gene (reference sequence). V lost 6 bases to trimming and J lost 1 base, with 19 bases between them. This CDR3 is built from 16 residues. The DNA for the CDR3 is TGCAGTGCGCCTCCCCCGACAAGCGGTTCCTACAATGAGCAGTTCTTC. Amino acid sequence: CSAPPPTSGSYNEQFF.

The chain combines TRBV3-1 with TRBJ2-2; TRBD2 might be the D (5 bases). The germline V gene has CDR1 LGHDT and CDR2 YNNKEL (reference sequence). V lost 4 bases, J lost 5 bases, and 11 bases lay in between. There are 14 residues in the CDR3. The DNA for the CDR3 is TGTGCCAGCAGCCCCCACTCGGGGACCGGGGAGCTGTTTTTT. Translation: CASSPHSGTGELFF.

This clonotype was seen more than once but under ten times. The chain couples TRBV4-1 to TRBJ2-7; 9 positions agree with TRBD1. V trimming: 1 base; J trimming: 7 bases; junction bases outside the gene matches: 8. Germline V CDR1 and CDR2: MGHRA, YSYEKL. The CDR3 sequence is 15 residues long. The CDR3 is CASSQGTGAQGEQYF. Here the CDR3 DNA reads TGCGCCAGCAGCCAAGGGACAGGGGCACAAGGGGAGCAGTACTTC.

The rearrangement links TRBV19 to TRBJ2-7, with a weak D call TRBD2 (6 bases). CDR1 and CDR2 (germline): LNHDA, SQIVND (reference sequence). There are 16 residues in the CDR3. V lost 4 bases, J lost 3 bases, and 19 bases lay in between. CDR3 protein: CASSSFTSSGGYEQYF. The CDR3, as DNA: TGTGCCAGTAGTAGCTTTACTAGCTCCGGCGGCTACGAGCAGTACTTC.

The gene calls are TRBV27 and TRBJ1-6; maybe TRBD1 (6 bases). CDR3 length equals 16 residues. V was shortened by 0 bases and J by 10 bases, with 16 bases between the two germline ends. From germline, CDR1 is MNHEY and CDR2 SMNVEV (reference sequence). CDR3 sequence reads: CASSLSLGGARSPLHF. In DNA form, the CDR3 reads TGTGCCAGCAGTTTATCGTTGGGGGGGGCGCGATCACCCCTCCACTTT.

The V and J genes are TRBV11-2 and TRBJ1-2; no firm D call. The CDR3 runs 15 residues. Per germline, CDR1 SGHAT and CDR2 FQNNGV. Trimming shortened V by 3 bases and J by 8 bases, and 19 bases separated the two germline ends. The CDR3 DNA sequence: TGTGCCAGCAGCTTCCCTGCTTGGAGGGTAGGAGGCTACACCTTC. This sequence encodes CASSFPAWRVGGYTF.

The chain carries TRBV20-1 and TRBJ2-7; 9 bases align to TRBD2. The J segment lost 1 base and the V segment lost 6 bases, leaving 10 bases of the junction unmatched. CDR3 size: 15 residues. Germline V gene lookup returns CDR1 DFQATT and CDR2 SNEGSKA (reference sequence). The CDR3 DNA reads as TGCAGTGCCCCAGGTCTGCGGGGGGGTTCCTACGAGCAGTACTTC. Amino acid sequence: CSAPGLRGGSYEQYF.

This chain uses TRBV30 with TRBJ2-1; perhaps TRBD2 as D (6 bases). The CDR3 is made up of 12 amino acids. Germline V gives CDR1 GTSNPN, CDR2 SVGIG (reference sequence). V lost 1 base to trimming and J lost 7 bases, with 8 bases between them. Here the CDR3 DNA reads TGTGCCTGGAGTGCAGGGAGGAATGAGCAGTTCTTC. It translates to CAWSAGRNEQFF.

This chain links TRBV12-3 or TRBV12-4 with TRBJ1-6; D call uncertain. V was clipped by 3 bases and J by 15 bases, with 12 bases between them. This CDR3 is 12 amino acids long. The CDR3 DNA reads as TGTGCCAGCAGTTTCCGTTTGCAGGTCCTCCACTTT. It encodes CASSFRLQVLHF.

This clonotype was observed a few times. The rearrangement uses TRBV24-1 and TRBJ2-5; 8 bases match TRBD1. CDR1 and CDR2 from the germline V gene are KGHDR and SFDVKD. V gave up 0 bases and J gave up 5 bases; unmatched junction bases: 7. The CDR3 runs 16 residues. CDR3 sequence: CATSDLLSGGRETQYF. CDR3 DNA: TGTGCCACCAGTGATTTGTTGTCAGGGGGCCGCGAGACCCAGTACTTC.